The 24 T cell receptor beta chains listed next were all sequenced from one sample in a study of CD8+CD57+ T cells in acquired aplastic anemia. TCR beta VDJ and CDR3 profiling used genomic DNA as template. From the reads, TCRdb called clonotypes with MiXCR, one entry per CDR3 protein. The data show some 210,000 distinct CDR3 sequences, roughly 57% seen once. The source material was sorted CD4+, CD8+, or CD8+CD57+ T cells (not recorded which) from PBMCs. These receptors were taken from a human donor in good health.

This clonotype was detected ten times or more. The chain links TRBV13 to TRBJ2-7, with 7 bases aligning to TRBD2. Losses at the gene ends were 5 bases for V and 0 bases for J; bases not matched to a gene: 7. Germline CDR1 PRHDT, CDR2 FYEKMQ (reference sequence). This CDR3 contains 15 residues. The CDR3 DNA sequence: TGTGCCAGCAGCCTACGGGAGCGGGGCTCCTACGAGCAGTACTTC. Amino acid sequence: CASSLRERGSYEQYF. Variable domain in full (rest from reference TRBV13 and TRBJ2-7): AAGVIQSPRHLIKEKRETATLKCYPIPRHDTVYWYQQGPGQDPQFLISFYEKMQSDKGSIPDRFSAQQFSDYHSELNMSSLELGDSALYFCASSLRERGSYEQYFGPGTRLTVT.

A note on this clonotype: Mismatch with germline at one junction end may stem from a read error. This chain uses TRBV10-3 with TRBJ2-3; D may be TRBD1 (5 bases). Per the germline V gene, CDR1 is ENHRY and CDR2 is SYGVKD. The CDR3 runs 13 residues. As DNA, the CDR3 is TGTGCCATCAGTGAGTTGACAGCAGACACGCAGTATTTT. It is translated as CAISELTADTQYF.

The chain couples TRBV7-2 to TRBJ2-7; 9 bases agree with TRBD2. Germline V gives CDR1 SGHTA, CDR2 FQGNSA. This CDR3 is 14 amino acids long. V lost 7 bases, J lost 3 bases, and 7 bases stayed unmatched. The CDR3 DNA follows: TGTGCCAGCAACACAACGCGGGGGGGCTACGAGCAGTACTTC. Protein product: CASNTTRGGYEQYF.

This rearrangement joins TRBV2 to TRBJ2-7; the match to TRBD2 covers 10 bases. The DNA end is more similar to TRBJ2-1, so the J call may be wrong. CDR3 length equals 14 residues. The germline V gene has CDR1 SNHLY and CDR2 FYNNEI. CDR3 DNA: TGTGCCAGCAGCCTGACTAGCGGGTACAATGAGCAGTTCTTC. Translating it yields CASSLTSGYNEQFF.

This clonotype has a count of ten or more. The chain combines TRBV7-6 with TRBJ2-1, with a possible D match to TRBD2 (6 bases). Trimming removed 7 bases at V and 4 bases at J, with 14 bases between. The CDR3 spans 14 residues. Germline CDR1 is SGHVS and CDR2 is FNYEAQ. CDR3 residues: CASTPLGGYNEQFF. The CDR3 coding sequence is TGTGCCAGCACCCCGTTGGGGGGTTACAATGAGCAGTTCTTC. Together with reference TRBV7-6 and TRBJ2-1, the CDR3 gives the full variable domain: GAGVSQSPRYKVTKRGQDVALRCDPISGHVSLYWYRQALGQGPEFLTYFNYEAQQDKSGLPNDRFSAERPEGSISTLTIQRTEQRDSAMYRCASTPLGGYNEQFFGPGTRLTVL.

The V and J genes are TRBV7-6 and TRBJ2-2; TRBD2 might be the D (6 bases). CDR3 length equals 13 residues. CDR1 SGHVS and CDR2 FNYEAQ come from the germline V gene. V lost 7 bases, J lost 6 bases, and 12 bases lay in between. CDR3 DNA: TGTGCCAGCACCCGGGGAGGCCCCGGGGAGCTGTTTTTT. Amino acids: CASTRGGPGELFF.

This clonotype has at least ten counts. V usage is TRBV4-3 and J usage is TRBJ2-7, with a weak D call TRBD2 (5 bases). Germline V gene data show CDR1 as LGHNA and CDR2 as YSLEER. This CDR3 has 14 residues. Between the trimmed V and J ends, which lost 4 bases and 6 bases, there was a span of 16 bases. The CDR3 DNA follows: TGCGCCAGCAGCCTTAAGGACCTGCGGGCCGAGCAGTACTTC. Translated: CASSLKDLRAEQYF.

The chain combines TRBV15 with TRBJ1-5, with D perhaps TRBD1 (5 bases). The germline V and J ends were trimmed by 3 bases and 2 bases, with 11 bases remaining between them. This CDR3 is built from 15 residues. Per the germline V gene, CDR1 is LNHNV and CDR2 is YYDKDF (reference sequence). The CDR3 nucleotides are TGTGCCACCAGCAGGGCGGGGGAGGGCAATCAGCCCCAGCATTTT. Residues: CATSRAGEGNQPQHF. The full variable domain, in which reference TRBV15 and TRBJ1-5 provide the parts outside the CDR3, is DAMVIQNPRYQVTQFGKPVTLSCSQTLNHNVMYWYQQKSSQAPKLLFHYYDKDFNNEADTPDNFQSRRPNTSFCFLDIRSPGLGDTAMYLCATSRAGEGNQPQHFGDGTRLSIL.

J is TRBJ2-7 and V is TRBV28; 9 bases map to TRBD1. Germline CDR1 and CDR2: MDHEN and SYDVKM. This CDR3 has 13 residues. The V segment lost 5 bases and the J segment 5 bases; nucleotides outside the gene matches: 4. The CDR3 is CASSRDRVDEQYF. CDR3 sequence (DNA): TGTGCCAGCAGTCGGGACAGGGTTGACGAGCAGTACTTC.

In nucleotides, the CDR3 is TGTGCCAGCAGCTGGGCCGGAGGGACAGATACGCAGTATTTT. This codes for CASSWAGGTDTQYF. The chain carries TRBV7-3 and TRBJ2-3; possibly TRBD2 for D (6 bases). Germline V gives CDR1 SGHTA, CDR2 FQGTGA. Trimming cost V 4 bases and J 3 bases, with 11 bases left between them. The CDR3 runs to 14 residues.

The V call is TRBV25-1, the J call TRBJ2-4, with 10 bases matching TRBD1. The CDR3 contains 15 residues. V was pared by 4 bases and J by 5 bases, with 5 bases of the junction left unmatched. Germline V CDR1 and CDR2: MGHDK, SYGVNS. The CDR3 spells CASSALGQGENIQYF. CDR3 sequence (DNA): TGTGCCAGCAGTGCCTTAGGACAGGGGGAAAACATTCAGTACTTC. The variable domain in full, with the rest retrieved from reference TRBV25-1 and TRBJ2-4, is EADIYQTPRYLVIGTGKKITLECSQTMGHDKMYWYQQDPGMELHLIHYSYGVNSTEKGDLSSESTVSRIRTEHFPLTLESARPSHTSQYLCASSALGQGENIQYFGAGTRLSVL.

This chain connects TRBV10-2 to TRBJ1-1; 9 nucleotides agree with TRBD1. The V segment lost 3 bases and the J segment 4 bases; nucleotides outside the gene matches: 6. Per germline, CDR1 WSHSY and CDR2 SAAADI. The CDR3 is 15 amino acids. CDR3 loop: CASSDSGTGITEAFF. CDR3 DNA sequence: TGCGCCAGCAGTGACTCCGGGACAGGGATCACTGAAGCTTTCTTT.

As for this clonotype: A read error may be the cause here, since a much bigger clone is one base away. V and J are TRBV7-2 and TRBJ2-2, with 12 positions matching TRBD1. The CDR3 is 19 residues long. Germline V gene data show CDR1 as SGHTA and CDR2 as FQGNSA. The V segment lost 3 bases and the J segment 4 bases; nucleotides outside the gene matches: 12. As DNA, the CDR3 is TGTGCCAGCAGCTTGCTCCGGGACAGGGGGCCCGAAGGCACCGGGGAGCTGTTTTTT. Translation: CASSLLRDRGPEGTGELFF.

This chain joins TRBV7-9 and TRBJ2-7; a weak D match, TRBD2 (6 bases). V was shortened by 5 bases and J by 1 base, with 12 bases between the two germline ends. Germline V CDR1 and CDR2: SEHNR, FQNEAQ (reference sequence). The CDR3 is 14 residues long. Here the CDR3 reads CASSPPGTSYEQYF. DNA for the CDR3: TGTGCCAGCAGCCCCCCCGGGACTTCCTACGAGCAGTACTTC.

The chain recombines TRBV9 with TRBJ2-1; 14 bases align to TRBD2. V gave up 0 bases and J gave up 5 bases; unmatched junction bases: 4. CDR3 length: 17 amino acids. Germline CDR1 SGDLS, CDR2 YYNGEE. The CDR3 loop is CASSVGLAGGPDNEQFF. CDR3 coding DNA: TGTGCCAGCAGCGTAGGACTAGCGGGGGGGCCAGACAATGAGCAGTTCTTC. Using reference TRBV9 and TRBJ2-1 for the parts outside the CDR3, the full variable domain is DSGVTQTPKHLITATGQRVTLRCSPRSGDLSVYWYQQSLDQGLQFLIQYYNGEERAKGNILERFSAQQFPDLHSELNLSSLELGDSALYFCASSVGLAGGPDNEQFFGPGTRLTVL.

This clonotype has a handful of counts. CDR3 protein: CASSLGGDQPQHF. The DNA for the CDR3 is TGTGCCAGCAGCTTGGGTGGGGATCAGCCCCAGCATTTT. This sequence joins TRBV7-9 and TRBJ1-5; D is ambiguous. The CDR3 is 13 amino acids. Germline lookup yields CDR1 SEHNR and CDR2 FQNEAQ (reference sequence). V was cut by 3 bases and J by 5 bases, with 8 bases left in between.

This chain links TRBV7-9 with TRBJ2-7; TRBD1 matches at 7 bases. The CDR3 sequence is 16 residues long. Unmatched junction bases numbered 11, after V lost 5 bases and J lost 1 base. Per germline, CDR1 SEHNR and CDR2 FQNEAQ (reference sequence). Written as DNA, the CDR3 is TGTGCCAGCAGCCCCCGACAGGGCCACCAATCCTACGAGCAGTACTTC. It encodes CASSPRQGHQSYEQYF.

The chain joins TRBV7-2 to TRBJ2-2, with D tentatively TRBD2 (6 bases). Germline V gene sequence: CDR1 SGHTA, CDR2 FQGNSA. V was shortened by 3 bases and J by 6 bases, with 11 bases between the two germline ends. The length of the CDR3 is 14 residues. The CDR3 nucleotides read TGTGCCAGCAGCTTGGCTAGCGCCCCCGGGGAGCTGTTTTTT. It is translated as CASSLASAPGELFF.

The CDR3 protein is CASSQGSSGNTQYF. DNA for the CDR3: TGTGCCAGCAGCCAGGGTTCCAGCGGTAATACGCAGTATTTT. This sequence joins TRBV7-9 and TRBJ2-3; the D call may be TRBD1 or TRBD2 (5 bases each). Germline-derived CDR1 and CDR2 are SEHNR and FQNEAQ (reference sequence). The length of the CDR3 is 14 residues. The V end lost 5 bases, the J end lost 7 bases, and 16 bases lay between the germline ends.

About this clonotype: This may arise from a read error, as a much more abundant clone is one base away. DNA for the CDR3: TGCAGTGGAAAACACTTTACCAGGGGGACCTACGGGCAGTACTTC. Translated, it gives CSGKHFTRGTYGQYF. The J gene is TRBJ2-7, the V gene TRBV20-1; 7 bases map to TRBD1. This CDR3 is 15 amino acids long. The germline V gene has CDR1 DFQATT and CDR2 SNEGSKA (reference sequence).

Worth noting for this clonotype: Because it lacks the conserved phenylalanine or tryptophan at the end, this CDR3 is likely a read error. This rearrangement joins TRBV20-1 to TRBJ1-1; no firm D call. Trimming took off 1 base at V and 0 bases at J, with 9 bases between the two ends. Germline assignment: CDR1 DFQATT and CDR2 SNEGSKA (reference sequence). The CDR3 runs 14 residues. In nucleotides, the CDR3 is TGCAGTGCTAGAGGGCGGAGAATGAACACTGAAGCTTTCCTT. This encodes CSARGRRMNTEAFL.

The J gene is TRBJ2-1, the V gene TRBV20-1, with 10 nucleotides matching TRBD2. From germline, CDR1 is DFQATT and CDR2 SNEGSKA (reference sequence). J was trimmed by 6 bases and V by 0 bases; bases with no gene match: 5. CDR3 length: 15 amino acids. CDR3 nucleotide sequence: TGCAGTGCTAGAGATCCTAGCGGGAGTACCAATGAGCAGTTCTTC. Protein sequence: CSARDPSGSTNEQFF.

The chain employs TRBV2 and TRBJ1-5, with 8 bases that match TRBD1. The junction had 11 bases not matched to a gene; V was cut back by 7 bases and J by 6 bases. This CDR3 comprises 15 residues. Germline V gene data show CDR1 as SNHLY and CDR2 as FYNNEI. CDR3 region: CASTPRGQVSQPQHF. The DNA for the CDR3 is TGTGCCAGCACCCCCAGGGGACAGGTCAGTCAGCCCCAGCATTTT.

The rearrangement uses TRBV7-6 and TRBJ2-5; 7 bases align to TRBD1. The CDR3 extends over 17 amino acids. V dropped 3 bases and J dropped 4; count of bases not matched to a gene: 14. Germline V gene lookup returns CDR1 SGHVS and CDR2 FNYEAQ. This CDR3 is CASSLGAGRGFVETQYF. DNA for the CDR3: TGTGCCAGCAGCTTGGGGGCCGGCAGGGGGTTCGTAGAGACCCAGTACTTC.